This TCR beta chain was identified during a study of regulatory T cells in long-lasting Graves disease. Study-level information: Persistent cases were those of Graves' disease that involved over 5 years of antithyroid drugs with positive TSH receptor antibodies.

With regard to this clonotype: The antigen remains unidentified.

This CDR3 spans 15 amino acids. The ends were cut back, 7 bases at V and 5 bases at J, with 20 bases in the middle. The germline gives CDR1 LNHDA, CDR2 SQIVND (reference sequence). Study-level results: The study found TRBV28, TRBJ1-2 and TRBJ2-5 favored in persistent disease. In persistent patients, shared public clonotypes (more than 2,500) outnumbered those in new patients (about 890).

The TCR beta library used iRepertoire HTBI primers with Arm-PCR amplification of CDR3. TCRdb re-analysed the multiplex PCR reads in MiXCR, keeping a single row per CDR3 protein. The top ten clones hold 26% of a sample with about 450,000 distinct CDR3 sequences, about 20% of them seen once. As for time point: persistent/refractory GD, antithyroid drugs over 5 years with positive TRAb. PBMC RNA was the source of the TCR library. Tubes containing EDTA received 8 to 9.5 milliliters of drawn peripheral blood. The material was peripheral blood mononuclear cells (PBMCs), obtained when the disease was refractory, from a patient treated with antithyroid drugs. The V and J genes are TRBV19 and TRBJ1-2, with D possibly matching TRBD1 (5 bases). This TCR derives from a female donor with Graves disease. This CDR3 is CASKHQGPVYYGYTF. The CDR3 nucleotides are TGTGCCAGTAAACACCAGGGCCCAGTTTATTATGGCTACACCTTC. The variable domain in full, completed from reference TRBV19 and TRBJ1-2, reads DGGITQSPKYLFRKEGQNVTLSCEQNLNHDAMYWYRQDPGQGLRLIYYSQIVNDFQKGDIAEGYSVSREKKESFPLTVTSAQKNPTAFYLCASKHQGPVYYGYTFGSGTRLTVV.